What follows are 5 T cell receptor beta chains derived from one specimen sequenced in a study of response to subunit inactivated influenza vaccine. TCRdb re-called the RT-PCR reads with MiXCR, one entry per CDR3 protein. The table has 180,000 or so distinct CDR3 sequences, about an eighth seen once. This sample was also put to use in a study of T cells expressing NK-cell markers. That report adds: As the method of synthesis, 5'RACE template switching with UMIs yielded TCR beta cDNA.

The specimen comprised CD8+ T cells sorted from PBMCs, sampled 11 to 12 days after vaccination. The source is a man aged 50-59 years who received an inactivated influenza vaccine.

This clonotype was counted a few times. CDR3 sequence: CASSSEGSGGDEQFF. As DNA, the CDR3 is TGTGCCAGCAGCTCTGAGGGGTCAGGGGGCGATGAGCAGTTCTTC. The chain combines TRBV5-5 with TRBJ2-1; TRBD1 matches at 8 bases. V shed 3 bases and J 8 bases; nucleotides not matched to a gene: 10. Germline CDR1 and CDR2: SGHKS and YYEKEE (reference sequence). The CDR3 loop spans 15 amino acids.

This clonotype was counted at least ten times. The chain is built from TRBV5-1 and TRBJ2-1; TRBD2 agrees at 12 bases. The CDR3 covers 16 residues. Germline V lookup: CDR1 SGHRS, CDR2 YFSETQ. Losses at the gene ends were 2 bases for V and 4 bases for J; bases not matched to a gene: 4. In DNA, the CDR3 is TGCGCCAGCAGCTTCCCGACTAGCGGGAGTTACAATGAGCAGTTCTTC. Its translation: CASSFPTSGSYNEQFF.

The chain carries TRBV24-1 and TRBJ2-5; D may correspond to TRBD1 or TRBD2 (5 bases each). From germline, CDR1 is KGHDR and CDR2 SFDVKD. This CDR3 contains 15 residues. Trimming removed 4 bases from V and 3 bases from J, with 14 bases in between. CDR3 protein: CATSETGTRKETQYF. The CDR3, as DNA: TGTGCCACCAGTGAGACCGGGACGAGAAAAGAGACCCAGTACTTC.

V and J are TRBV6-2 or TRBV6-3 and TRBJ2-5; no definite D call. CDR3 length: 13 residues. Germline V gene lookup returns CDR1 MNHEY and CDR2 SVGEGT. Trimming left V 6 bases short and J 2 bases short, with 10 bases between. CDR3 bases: TGTGCCAGCAGGGCCGTTGTACAAGAGACCCAGTACTTC. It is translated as CASRAVVQETQYF.

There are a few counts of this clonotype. The CDR3 DNA follows: TGTGCCAGCTCACACCTAGGACGGACTAATGAAAAACTGTTTTTT. As protein: CASSHLGRTNEKLFF. This chain connects TRBV18 to TRBJ1-4; D is uncertain. Germline values: CDR1 KGHSH, CDR2 LQKENI. V was clipped by 4 bases and J by 2 bases, with 11 bases between them. CDR3 length: 15 residues.